The 20 T cell receptor beta chains given below trace back to one sample, sequenced in a study of vaccination effects on CD4 cells after COVID-19. Their antigens are not known. Using viral peptide pools, the ViraFEST assay grew out antigen-specific CD4+ T cells prior to sequencing. Cells that had been cultured for approximately ten days were the source of isolated CD4+ T cells. Using immunoSEQ multiplex PCR, the repertoire was profiled, and TCRdb retains in-frame clones only, with some absent. This sample carries about 79,000 clones, around 70% of them seen once, and the ten largest clones take 1.5% to 2%. Sequenced material: CD4+ T cells from PBMCs cultured with HCoV-229E spike peptides, taken before COVID-19 vaccination. The receptors were gathered from a human donor who received a COVID-19 vaccine.

The genes are TRBV19 and TRBJ2-7; D not resolved. The CDR3 runs to 11 residues. Germline V gene lookup returns CDR1 LNHDA and CDR2 SQIVND (reference sequence). Trimming removed 7 bases from V and 2 bases from J, with 6 bases in between. The CDR3 loop is CASISTYEQYV. CDR3 in DNA: TGTGCCAGTATTAGCACCTACGAGCAGTACGTC.

V and J are TRBV4-3 and TRBJ2-6, with TRBD1 matching 8 bases. This CDR3 has 17 amino acids. Germline V gives CDR1 LGHNA, CDR2 YSLEER. The V and J ends lost 0 bases and 0 bases, in that order; junction bases with no gene match: 1. CDR3 sequence reads: CASSQDGTGSGANVLTF. CDR3 DNA sequence: TGCGCCAGCAGCCAAGATGGGACAGGCTCTGGGGCCAACGTCCTGACTTTC.

This clone was seen once. This rearrangement joins TRBV9 to TRBJ1-4; maybe TRBD1 (5 bases). Per germline, CDR1 SGDLS and CDR2 YYNGEE. This CDR3 has 15 amino acids. V lost 4 bases and J 5 bases, leaving 15 bases between the germline ends. CDR3 bases: TGTGCCAGCAGCAGCAACAACGGGGCGAATGAAAAACTGTTTTTT. This gives the protein CASSSNNGANEKLFF.

This chain uses TRBV5-1 with TRBJ2-2; D is possibly TRBD1 or TRBD2 (5 bases each). The V gene lost 0 bases and the J gene lost 0 bases, with 12 bases spanning the gap. This CDR3 region has 17 residues. From germline, CDR1 is SGHRS and CDR2 YFSETQ. As DNA, the CDR3 is TGCGCCAGCAGCTTGGTTCCGGGGACCACGAACACCGGGGAGCTGTTTTTT. This codes for CASSLVPGTTNTGELFF. Filled out from reference TRBV5-1 and TRBJ2-2, the complete variable domain reads KAGVTQTPRYLIKTRGQQVTLSCSPISGHRSVSWYQQTPGQGLQFLFEYFSETQRNKGNFPGRFSGRQFSNSRSEMNVSTLELGDSALYLCASSLVPGTTNTGELFFGEGSRLTVL.

V gene TRBV6-5 combines with J gene TRBJ1-2; 9 nucleotides align to TRBD1. The CDR3 sequence is 12 residues long. Germline V gives CDR1 MNHEY, CDR2 SVGAGI. Unmatched junction bases numbered 6, after V lost 11 bases and J lost 5 bases. The CDR3 region is CACSGQGYGYTF. Here the CDR3 DNA reads TGTGCCTGCTCAGGACAGGGGTATGGCTACACCTTC.

In DNA form, the CDR3 reads TGCGCCAGCAGCCAAGATCCGGGACAGACCAACAATGAGCAGTTCTTC. This codes for CASSQDPGQTNNEQFF. V usage is TRBV4-1 and J usage is TRBJ2-1; TRBD1 matches 7 bases. This CDR3 region has 16 residues. Looked up from germline, CDR1 is MGHRA and CDR2 is YSYEKL. V was clipped by 0 bases and J by 5 bases; unmatched bases: 7.

This clone came up once. The gene calls are TRBV19 and TRBJ2-3; no reliable D call. V was clipped by 4 bases and J by 0 bases, with 11 bases between them. Germline CDR1 and CDR2: LNHDA and SQIVND (reference sequence). The CDR3 consists of 15 residues. The CDR3 loop is CASSRITGSTDTQYF. CDR3 nucleotides: TGTGCCAGTAGTAGAATTACCGGGAGCACAGATACGCAGTATTTT.

This clone occurred a few times. The chain employs TRBV25-1 and TRBJ2-2, with TRBD2 matching over 11 bases. The CDR3 covers 16 residues. Germline lookup yields CDR1 MGHDK and CDR2 SYGVNS. The ends lost 3 bases at V and 5 bases at J; junction bases unmatched: 5. CDR3 sequence reads: CASSDFSGGATGELFF. The CDR3, as DNA: TGTGCCAGCAGTGATTTTAGCGGGGGGGCGACCGGGGAGCTGTTTTTT.

The chain is built from TRBV4-1 and TRBJ2-5; D is possibly TRBD1 (5 bases). V was pared by 1 base and J by 2 bases, with 11 bases between. This CDR3 region has 15 residues. Germline loops: CDR1 MGHRA, CDR2 YSYEKL. CDR3 sequence reads: CASSQGGPGQETQYF. The CDR3 coding sequence is TGCGCCAGCAGCCAAGGGGGCCCGGGTCAAGAGACCCAGTACTTC.

V is TRBV2 and J is TRBJ2-6; D gene ambiguous. V lost 7 bases, J lost 0 bases, and 7 bases lay in between. CDR1 SNHLY and CDR2 FYNNEI come from the germline V gene. CDR3 size: 14 residues. In nucleotides, the CDR3 is TGTGCCAGCAACCCTTCCTCTGGGGCCAACGTCCTGACTTTC. Protein product: CASNPSSGANVLTF.

This chain uses TRBV18 with TRBJ1-1, with D uncertain. This CDR3 comprises 15 residues. Germline V gene sequence: CDR1 KGHSH, CDR2 LQKENI. Trimming pared 1 base from V and 1 base from J, leaving 10 bases between. This chain's CDR3 is CASSPQLSRNTEAFF. CDR3 coding DNA: TGTGCCAGCTCACCACAACTCAGCCGGAACACTGAAGCTTTCTTT.

Details on this clone: Sequence at one end of the junction differs from germline and may be a read error. This chain uses TRBV3-1 (or the pseudogene TRBV3-2) with TRBJ2-5; TRBD2 agrees at 10 bases. The CDR3 spans 16 residues. Per germline, CDR1 LGHDT and CDR2 YNNKEL (reference sequence). The CDR3 DNA reads as TGTGCCAGCAGCCAAGAAACAGCGGGGGGGCAAGAGGCCCAGTACTTC. Its protein product is CASSQETAGGQEAQYF.

The chain couples TRBV6-5 to TRBJ1-1; possible D gene TRBD1, 6 bases. Germline CDR1 MNHEY, CDR2 SVGAGI. The CDR3 loop spans 13 amino acids. V gave up 10 bases and J gave up 2 bases, with 14 bases separating them. The CDR3 DNA reads as TGTGCCACCCGACTTGGGACAAACACTGAAGCTTTCTTT. It specifies CATRLGTNTEAFF.

V gene TRBV6-6 combines with J gene TRBJ2-1; D tentatively reads TRBD1 or TRBD2 (6 bases each). The germline V gene encodes CDR1 MNHNY and CDR2 SVGAGI (reference sequence). The CDR3 length is 14 residues. V shed 8 bases and J shed 4 bases, with 15 bases lying between them. CDR3 DNA: TGTGCCAGCCGCGAGGGGGGTCCTTACAATGAGCAGTTCTTC. The encoded protein is CASREGGPYNEQFF.

The chain carries TRBV5-6 and TRBJ2-5; D remains ambiguous. V lost 0 bases, J lost 5 bases, and 17 bases lay in between. CDR3 length: 16 amino acids. Germline-derived CDR1 and CDR2 are SGHDT and YYEEEE. The CDR3 spells CASSLVWGVAGETQYF. CDR3 nucleotides: TGTGCCAGCAGCTTGGTGTGGGGTGTGGCTGGGGAGACCCAGTACTTC.

This clone was counted only a few times. The CDR3 DNA sequence: TGTGCCAGCAGCTTAGGAAACTCAAGGGTAGCCAAAAACATTCAGTACTTC. Encoded protein: CASSLGNSRVAKNIQYF. The V call is TRBV7-9, the J call TRBJ2-4, with unresolved D. V gave up 1 base and J gave up 0 bases, with 13 bases separating them. The CDR3 length is 17 residues. CDR1 and CDR2 (germline): SEHNR, FQNEAQ (reference sequence).

Concerning this clone: An end of the junction differs from the germline gene, which may be a read error. J is TRBJ1-6 and V is TRBV5-5; possibly TRBD1 for D (5 bases). CDR1 and CDR2 from the germline V gene are SGHKS and YYEKEE (reference sequence). This CDR3 is built from 13 residues. CDR3 in amino acids: CASSLGGTSSLHF. The CDR3 nucleotides read TGTGCCAGCAGCCTCGGCGGGACTTCATCCCTCCACTTT.

The V call is TRBV3-1 (or the pseudogene TRBV3-2), the J call TRBJ2-3; D is perhaps TRBD1 (5 bases). V lost 8 bases and J 1 base, leaving 13 bases between the germline ends. CDR3 length: 14 residues. Germline V lookup: CDR1 LGHDT, CDR2 YNNKEL (reference sequence). CDR3 region: CASSGAGGTDTQYF. The CDR3 bases are TGTGCCAGCTCTGGGGCAGGTGGCACAGATACGCAGTATTTT.

The rearrangement links TRBV18 to TRBJ1-5; no definite D call. CDR1 is KGHSH, CDR2 LQKENI, per germline. V lost 2 bases and J 4 bases, leaving 6 bases between the germline ends. The length of the CDR3 is 13 residues. The CDR3 region is CASSPTINQPQHF. CDR3 nucleotides: TGTGCCAGCTCACCAACTATAAATCAGCCCCAGCATTTT.

The chain combines TRBV7-7 with TRBJ2-2; D uncertain. Germline V CDR1 and CDR2: SSHAT, FNYEAQ (reference sequence). CDR3 length equals 14 residues. V dropped 3 bases and J dropped 3 bases, with 8 bases sitting between them. CDR3 nucleotide sequence: TGTGCCAGCAGCTTCGGGCCCGACACCGGGGAGCTGTTTTTT. Its protein product is CASSFGPDTGELFF.